This T cell receptor (beta chain) was identified in a study of blood T cells in healthy people across ages. Per sample, a minimum of 7 million PBMCs were isolated. Each sample provided at least 6 micrograms of extracted total RNA. Then a second PCR, running roughly 6 to 11 cycles, was carried out with a sample-barcoded 5' primer and a J-beta primer mix. One entry per CDR3 protein, called by TCRdb with MiXCR from the 5' RACE reads. Of 1.8 million or so distinct CDR3 sequences listed, roughly two fifths were seen once; the top ten hold 20% to 25%. Study results and caveats: Age showed a roughly linear inverse relationship with TCR beta diversity per million T cells.

This clonotype was found once. Its antigen remains unidentified. This CDR3 has 13 residues. CDR1 is ENHRY, CDR2 SYGVKD, per germline. Losses at the gene ends were 5 bases for V and 5 bases for J; bases not matched to a gene: 4. This receptor was obtained from a human donor in good health. The sequencing input was blood. The V call is TRBV10-3, the J call TRBJ1-1, with 8 bases fitting TRBD1. Here the CDR3 reads CAISLQGDTEAFF. CDR3 nucleotide sequence: TGTGCCATCAGTCTACAGGGGGATACTGAAGCTTTCTTT.